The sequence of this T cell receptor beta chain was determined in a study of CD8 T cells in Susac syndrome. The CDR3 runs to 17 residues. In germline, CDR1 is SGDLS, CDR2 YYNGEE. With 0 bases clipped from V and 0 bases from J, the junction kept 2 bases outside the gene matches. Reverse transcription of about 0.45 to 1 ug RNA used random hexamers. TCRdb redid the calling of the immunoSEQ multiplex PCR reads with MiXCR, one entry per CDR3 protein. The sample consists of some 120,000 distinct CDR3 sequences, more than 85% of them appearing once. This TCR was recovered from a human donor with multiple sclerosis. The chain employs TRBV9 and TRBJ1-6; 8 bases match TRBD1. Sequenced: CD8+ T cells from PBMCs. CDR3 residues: CASSVGTGSSYNSPLHF. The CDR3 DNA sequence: TGTGCCAGCAGCGTAGGGACAGGGAGCTCCTATAATTCACCCCTCCACTTT.